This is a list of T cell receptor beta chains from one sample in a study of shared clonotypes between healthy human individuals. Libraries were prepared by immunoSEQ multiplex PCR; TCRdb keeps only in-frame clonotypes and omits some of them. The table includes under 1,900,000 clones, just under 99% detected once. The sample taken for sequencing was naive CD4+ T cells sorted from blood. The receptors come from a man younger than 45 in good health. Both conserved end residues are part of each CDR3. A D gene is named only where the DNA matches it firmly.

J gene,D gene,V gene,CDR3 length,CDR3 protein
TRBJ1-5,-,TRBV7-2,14,CASSLAGGVQPQHF
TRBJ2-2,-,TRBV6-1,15,CASSDWGRFTGELFF
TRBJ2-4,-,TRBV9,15,CASSVAGVAKNIQYF
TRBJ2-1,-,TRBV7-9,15,CASSAYRALNNEQFF
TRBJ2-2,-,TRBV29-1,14,CSVYFRASAGELFF
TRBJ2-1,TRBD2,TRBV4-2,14,CASSQGGRVDEQFF
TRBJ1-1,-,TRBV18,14,CASSLRTQNTEAFF
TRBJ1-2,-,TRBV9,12,CASSAPRGGYTF
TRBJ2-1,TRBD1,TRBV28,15,CASSFWTGRNNEQFF
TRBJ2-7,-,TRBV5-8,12,CASRRGPREQYF
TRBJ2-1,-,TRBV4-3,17,CASSQDSPLGVADEQFF
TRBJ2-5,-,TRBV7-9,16,CASSLVPPGYQETQYF
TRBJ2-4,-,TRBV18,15,CASSPLSGVGNIQYF